The 19 T cell receptor beta chains given below trace back to one sample, sequenced in a study of OX40 agonist ivuxolimab in advanced cancers. Libraries were constructed by the immunoSEQ multiplex PCR assay. TCRdb took over this immuneACCESS table, retaining in-frame rearrangements with V and J assigned. Such tables are incomplete; in checked studies, under half of the missing clones stem from an unresolved V gene, and the remainder is unexplained. Recorded for this sample are about 21,000 clones; 76% of them occurred a single time. Of the sample, less than 9.5% is held by the ten largest clones. This sample comprised CD4+ or CD8+ T cells sorted from blood, obtained in a trial of the OX40 agonist ivuxolimab. These TCRs come from an adult with an advanced solid tumor such as melanoma, head and neck, liver or kidney cancer.

This clone was counted only a few times. The chain carries TRBV7-9 and TRBJ1-2, with TRBD1 matching 11 bases. This CDR3 has 19 amino acids. V lost 1 base and J lost 5; bases outside the gene matches: 15. Germline V gene sequence: CDR1 SEHNR, CDR2 FQNEAQ (reference sequence). The CDR3 region is CASSLGSGFMGQGEYGYTF. The CDR3 DNA follows: TGTGCCAGCAGCTTAGGTTCCGGGTTTATGGGACAGGGGGAATATGGCTACACCTTC.

The chain has TRBV5-6 and TRBJ1-5; D is possibly TRBD1 (6 bases). The germline CDR1 and CDR2 sequences are SGHDT and YYEEEE. The CDR3 is 16 amino acids. The germline V and J ends were trimmed by 8 bases and 0 bases, with 18 bases remaining between them. The DNA for the CDR3 is TGTGCCAGAAGCCCCCAGGACAGCAATAGCAATCAGCCCCAGCATTTT. Protein product: CARSPQDSNSNQPQHF.

V gene TRBV9 combines with J gene TRBJ2-2; D perhaps matches TRBD2 (5 bases). Deletions cut 0 bases from V and 5 bases from J, with 11 bases between. The germline V gene has CDR1 SGDLS and CDR2 YYNGEE. The length of the CDR3 is 15 residues. This CDR3 is CASSVEAARTGELFF. DNA for the CDR3: TGTGCCAGCAGCGTAGAAGCGGCACGGACCGGGGAGCTGTTTTTT.

This sequence joins TRBV7-8 and TRBJ1-3; D perhaps matches TRBD1 (5 bases). The germline gives CDR1 SGHVS, CDR2 FQNEAQ. CDR3 length equals 18 residues. With 1 base removed from V and 1 base from J, the gap between germline ends came to 17 bases. The CDR3 nucleotides read TGTGCCAGCAGCTTAGGGGGGTTATGGGGTACGTCTGGAAACACCATATATTTT. Its translation is CASSLGGLWGTSGNTIYF.

By frequency in the sample, this clone is medium-sized. J is TRBJ2-2 and V is TRBV7-2; 9 bases line up with TRBD2. V trimming: 1 base; J trimming: 2 bases; junction bases outside the gene matches: 5. Germline-derived CDR1 and CDR2 are SGHTA and FQGNSA. The CDR3 totals 17 residues. CDR3 bases: TGTGCCAGCAGCTTAGAAGCGGGGGGCCTTAACACCGGGGAGCTGTTTTTT. It yields the protein CASSLEAGGLNTGELFF.

The CDR3 region has the DNA TGTGCCAGCAGCTCAGGACAGGGGAGGACAAACATTCAGTACTTC. As protein: CASSSGQGRTNIQYF. The chain combines TRBV7-8 with TRBJ2-4; TRBD1 aligns across 9 bases. CDR3 length equals 15 residues. The J segment lost 6 bases and the V segment lost 4 bases, leaving 7 bases of the junction unmatched. Per germline, CDR1 SGHVS and CDR2 FQNEAQ.

This chain uses TRBV11-1 with TRBJ1-1; tentatively, D is TRBD1 (5 bases). Deletions cut 1 base from V and 0 bases from J, with 6 bases between. The germline V gene has CDR1 SGHAT and CDR2 FQDESV (reference sequence). The CDR3 has 14 amino acids. CDR3 in DNA: TGTGCCAGCAGCTTAGGGGGCATGAACACTGAAGCTTTCTTT. Amino acids: CASSLGGMNTEAFF.

The chain employs TRBV6-5 and TRBJ2-3; D gene unclear. CDR1 is MNHEY and CDR2 is SVGAGI in the germline V gene. This CDR3 has 13 amino acids. Trimming removed 6 bases from V and 2 bases from J, with 9 bases in between. For the CDR3, the DNA is TGTGCCAGCAGGGGCCTGTCCACAGATACGCAGTATTTT. Translating gives CASRGLSTDTQYF.

The chain employs TRBV4-2 and TRBJ2-3; D is ambiguous. V was clipped by 0 bases and J by 2 bases, with 6 bases between them. The CDR3 extends over 14 amino acids. Looked up from germline, CDR1 is LGHNA and CDR2 is YNFKEQ. In DNA, the CDR3 is TGTGCCAGCAGCCAAGACAGCACCACAGATACGCAGTATTTT. This translates into CASSQDSTTDTQYF.

J is TRBJ2-3 and V is TRBV19; D is uncertain. This CDR3 is built from 14 residues. Trimming removed 5 bases from V and 0 bases from J, with 9 bases in between. Germline V CDR1 and CDR2: LNHDA, SQIVND (reference sequence). The CDR3 DNA sequence: TGTGCCAGTAGTCTCCGACTGAGCACAGATACGCAGTATTTT. This codes for CASSLRLSTDTQYF. The variable domain in full, with the rest retrieved from reference TRBV19 and TRBJ2-3, is DGGITQSPKYLFRKEGQNVTLSCEQNLNHDAMYWYRQDPGQGLRLIYYSQIVNDFQKGDIAEGYSVSREKKESFPLTVTSAQKNPTAFYLCASSLRLSTDTQYFGPGTRLTVL.

The genes are TRBV11-2 and TRBJ2-5, with no clear D. The CDR3 runs to 14 residues. CDR1 and CDR2 (germline): SGHAT, FQNNGV. Trimming shortened V by 0 bases and J by 4 bases, and 9 bases separated the two germline ends. The CDR3 loop is CASSLDGPVETQYF. In DNA form, the CDR3 reads TGTGCCAGCAGCTTAGATGGCCCGGTAGAGACCCAGTACTTC.

This clone has a single count. The chain joins TRBV6-1 to TRBJ1-5, with 9 bases aligning to TRBD1. Germline V gene data show CDR1 as MNHNS and CDR2 as SASEGT. The CDR3 covers 16 residues. With V trimmed by 7 bases and J by 6 bases, 13 bases remained unmatched. CDR3 sequence (DNA): TGTGCCAGCAATGAGGACCCGGGACAGGGAGGTCAGCCCCAGCATTTT. It is translated as CASNEDPGQGGQPQHF.

The rearrangement uses TRBV7-2 and TRBJ2-7, with TRBD1 matching over 8 bases. J gave up 3 bases and V 5 bases, and 3 bases lay outside the gene matches. Germline loops: CDR1 SGHTA, CDR2 FQGNSA. CDR3 length equals 13 residues. The CDR3 sequence: CASSGQGNYEQYF. As DNA, the CDR3 is TGTGCCAGCAGCGGACAGGGTAACTACGAGCAGTACTTC.

The CDR3 sequence: CASSLQGGRGEKLFF. The CDR3 coding sequence is TGCGCCAGCAGCTTACAGGGGGGGAGAGGTGAAAAACTGTTTTTT. The chain recombines TRBV5-1 with TRBJ1-4, with 8 bases aligning to TRBD1. There are 15 residues in the CDR3. The germline gives CDR1 SGHRS, CDR2 YFSETQ. V lost 2 bases to trimming and J lost 7 bases; unmatched junction nucleotides: 7.

This chain joins TRBV28 and TRBJ2-1; D is possibly TRBD2 (6 bases). The CDR3 loop spans 16 amino acids. The ends were cut back, 6 bases at V and 0 bases at J, with 15 bases in the middle. In germline, CDR1 is MDHEN, CDR2 SYDVKM. CDR3 sequence: CASSTDGGRSYNEQFF. Here the CDR3 DNA reads TGTGCCAGCAGCACAGACGGGGGACGCTCCTACAATGAGCAGTTCTTC.

In its sample, this clone was seen once. J is TRBJ1-2 and V is TRBV25-1; 7 positions agree with TRBD1. V gave up 8 bases and J gave up 2 bases; unmatched junction bases: 5. CDR3 size: 13 residues. Germline-derived CDR1 and CDR2 are MGHDK and SYGVNS. CDR3 loop: CASLGGSNYGYTF. The CDR3 coding sequence is TGTGCCAGCCTAGGGGGCTCCAACTATGGCTACACCTTC.

The chain couples TRBV7-9 to TRBJ1-2; D is uncertain. Looked up from germline, CDR1 is SEHNR and CDR2 is FQNEAQ (reference sequence). V was cut by 2 bases and J by 3 bases, with 4 bases left in between. This CDR3 is built from 12 residues. The CDR3, as DNA: TGTGCCAGCAGCTTAACGGACTATGGCTACACCTTC. Its translation: CASSLTDYGYTF.

The rearrangement joins TRBV4-3 to TRBJ2-2, with D perhaps being TRBD1 or TRBD2 (6 bases each). V lost 0 bases to trimming and J lost 6 bases, with 17 bases between them. Germline V lookup: CDR1 LGHNA, CDR2 YSLEER. The length of the CDR3 is 17 residues. The CDR3 DNA reads as TGCGCCAGCAGCCAAGATCCTAGGGGGGTGGCGGCCGGGGAGCTGTTTTTT. It yields the protein CASSQDPRGVAAGELFF.

V usage is TRBV10-3 and J usage is TRBJ1-3; TRBD1 might be the D (5 bases). Germline V gene lookup returns CDR1 ENHRY and CDR2 SYGVKD. V lost 7 bases and J lost 3, with 13 bases in between. CDR3 length equals 14 residues. The CDR3 nucleotides are TGTGCCATCATTCCCGACAGTAATGGAAACACCATATATTTT. As protein: CAIIPDSNGNTIYF.